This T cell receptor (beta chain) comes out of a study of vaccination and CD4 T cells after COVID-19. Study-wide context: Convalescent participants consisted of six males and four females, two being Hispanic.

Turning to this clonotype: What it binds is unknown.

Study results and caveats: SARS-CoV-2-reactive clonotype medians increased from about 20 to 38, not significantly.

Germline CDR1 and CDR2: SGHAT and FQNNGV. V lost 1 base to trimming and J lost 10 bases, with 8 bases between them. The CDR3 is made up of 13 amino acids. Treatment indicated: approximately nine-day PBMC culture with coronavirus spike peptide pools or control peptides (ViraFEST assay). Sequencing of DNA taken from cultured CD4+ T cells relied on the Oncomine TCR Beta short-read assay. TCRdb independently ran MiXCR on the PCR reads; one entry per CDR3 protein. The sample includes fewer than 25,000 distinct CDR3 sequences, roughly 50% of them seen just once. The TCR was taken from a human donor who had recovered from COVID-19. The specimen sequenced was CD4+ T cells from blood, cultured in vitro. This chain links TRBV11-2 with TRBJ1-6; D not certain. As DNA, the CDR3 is TGTGCCAGCAGCTTAGTGGGGTTATCACCCCTCCACTTT. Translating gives CASSLVGLSPLHF.